These 4 T cell receptor beta chains originate from one sample sequenced in a study of cytomegalovirus exposure and HLA in healthy donors. With 60 Vbeta and 13 Jbeta primers, the PCR was carried out. The table came from immunoSEQ multiplex PCR; TCRdb's copy has only in-frame clones and leaves some out. The repertoire holds around 67,000 clones, with approximately 81% as singletons. The source material was PBMCs. The receptors were sampled from a woman in her 30s in good health and CMV-seropositive.

The rearrangement uses TRBV5-6 and TRBJ2-5; D ambiguous. CDR1 SGHDT and CDR2 YYEEEE come from the germline V gene. V was trimmed by 1 base and J by 2 bases, leaving 9 bases between them. The CDR3 covers 14 residues. Written as DNA, the CDR3 is TGTGCCAGCAGCTTGCAGGCAGCACAAGAGACCCAGTACTTC. The encoded protein is CASSLQAAQETQYF.

The chain couples TRBV11-2 to TRBJ2-5, with 9 positions matching TRBD1. From germline, CDR1 is SGHAT and CDR2 FQNNGV. The V segment lost 5 bases and the J segment 1 base; nucleotides outside the gene matches: 11. The CDR3 extends over 17 amino acids. CDR3 sequence: CASSGGFRTGVQETQYF. In nucleotides, the CDR3 is TGTGCCAGCAGCGGAGGCTTTAGGACAGGGGTCCAAGAGACCCAGTACTTC.

The CDR3 loop reads CASSEQGHSNYGYTF. CDR3 coding DNA: TGTGCCAGCAGTGAACAAGGACACTCAAACTATGGCTACACCTTC. The V and J genes are TRBV6-1 and TRBJ1-2; maybe TRBD1 (5 bases). The V end lost 2 bases, the J end lost 2 bases, and 12 bases lay between the germline ends. The CDR3 has 15 amino acids. The germline CDR1 and CDR2 sequences are MNHNS and SASEGT.

This clone was counted a single time. The V gene is TRBV28, the J gene TRBJ2-5; D perhaps matches TRBD1 (6 bases). The CDR3 spans 14 residues. The germline V gene has CDR1 MDHEN and CDR2 SYDVKM. Trimming pared 2 bases from V and 4 bases from J, leaving 11 bases between. This CDR3 is CASSLVDSTETQYF. The CDR3 coding sequence is TGTGCCAGCAGTTTAGTGGACAGTACAGAGACCCAGTACTTC.